This TCR beta chain was captured in a study of PD-L1 blockade in urothelial cancer. TCRdb's table, derived via immunoSEQ multiplex PCR, lists solely in-frame clones and lacks some. The sample records some 71,000 clones, approximately 86% being singletons. Time point described: pretreatment peripheral blood. The V end lost 7 bases, the J end lost 7 bases, and 20 bases lay between the germline ends. Per germline, CDR1 LNHDA and CDR2 SQIVND (reference sequence). The CDR3 length is 15 residues. The sample consisted of PBMCs, taken around atezolizumab (anti-PD-L1) treatment. V and J are TRBV19 and TRBJ2-1, with D tentatively TRBD1 (5 bases). The source of this sequence is a man aged 55 to 70 with urothelial cancer. The CDR3 loop is CASNPGRVLQNEQFF. CDR3 bases: TGTGCCAGTAATCCGGGCAGGGTCTTACAGAATGAGCAGTTCTTC. Drawing the rest from reference TRBV19 and TRBJ2-1, the complete variable domain is DGGITQSPKYLFRKEGQNVTLSCEQNLNHDAMYWYRQDPGQGLRLIYYSQIVNDFQKGDIAEGYSVSREKKESFPLTVTSAQKNPTAFYLCASNPGRVLQNEQFFGPGTRLTVL.